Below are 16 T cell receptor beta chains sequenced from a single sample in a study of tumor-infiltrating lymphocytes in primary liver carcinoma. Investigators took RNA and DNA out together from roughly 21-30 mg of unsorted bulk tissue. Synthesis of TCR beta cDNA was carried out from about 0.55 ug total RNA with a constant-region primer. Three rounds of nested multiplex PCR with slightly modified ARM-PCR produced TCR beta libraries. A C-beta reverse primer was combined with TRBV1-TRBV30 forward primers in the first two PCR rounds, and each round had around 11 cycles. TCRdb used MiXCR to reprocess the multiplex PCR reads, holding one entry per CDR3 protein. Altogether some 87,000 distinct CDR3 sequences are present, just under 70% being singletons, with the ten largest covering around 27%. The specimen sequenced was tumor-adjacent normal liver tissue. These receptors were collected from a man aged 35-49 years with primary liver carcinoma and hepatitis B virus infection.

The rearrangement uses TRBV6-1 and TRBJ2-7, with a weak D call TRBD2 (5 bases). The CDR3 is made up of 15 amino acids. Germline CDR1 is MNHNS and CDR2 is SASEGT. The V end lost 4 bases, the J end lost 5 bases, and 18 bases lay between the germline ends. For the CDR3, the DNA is TGTGCCAGCAGTGTGACGGCACACCGGGGTGACGAGCAGTACTTC. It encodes CASSVTAHRGDEQYF.

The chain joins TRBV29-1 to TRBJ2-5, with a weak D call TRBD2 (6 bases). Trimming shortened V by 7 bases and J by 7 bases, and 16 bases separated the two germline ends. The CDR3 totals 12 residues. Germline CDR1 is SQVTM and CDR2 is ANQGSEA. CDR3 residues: CSGGEREVTQYF. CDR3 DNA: TGCAGCGGAGGGGAGAGGGAGGTGACCCAGTACTTC.

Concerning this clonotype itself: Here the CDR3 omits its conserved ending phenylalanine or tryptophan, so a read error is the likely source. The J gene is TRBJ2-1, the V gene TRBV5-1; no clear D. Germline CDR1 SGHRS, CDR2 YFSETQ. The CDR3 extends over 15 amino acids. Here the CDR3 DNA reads TGTGCCAGCAGCTTGGGTAGAGGCGGTAACAATGAACAGTTCTTA. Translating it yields CASSLGRGGNNEQFL.

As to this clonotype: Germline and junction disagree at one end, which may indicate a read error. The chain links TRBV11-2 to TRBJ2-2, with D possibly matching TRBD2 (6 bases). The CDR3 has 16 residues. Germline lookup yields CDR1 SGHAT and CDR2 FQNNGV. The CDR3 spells CARSLEGVGGSGELFF. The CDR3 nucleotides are TGTGCCCGCAGCTTAGAGGGCGTGGGAGGCTCCGGGGAGTTGTTTTTT.

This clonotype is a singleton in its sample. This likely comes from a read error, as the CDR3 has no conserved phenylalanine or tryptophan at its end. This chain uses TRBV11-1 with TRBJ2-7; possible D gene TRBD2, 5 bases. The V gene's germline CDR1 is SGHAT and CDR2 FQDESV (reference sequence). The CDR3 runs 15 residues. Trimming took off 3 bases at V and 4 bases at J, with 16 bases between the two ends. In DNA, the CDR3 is TGTGCCAGCAGCTTGGAGGCGACCGTGTCATACGAGCAGTACTCC. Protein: CASSLEATVSYEQYS.

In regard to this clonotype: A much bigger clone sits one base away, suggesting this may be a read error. Here the CDR3 reads CASTLAHSYNEQFF. CDR3 DNA sequence: TGCGCCAGCACTTTAGCGCACTCCTACAATGAGCAGTTCTTC. This rearrangement joins TRBV5-1 to TRBJ2-1; a possible D gene is TRBD2 (5 bases). The ends were cut back, 6 bases at V and 0 bases at J, with 10 bases in the middle. The CDR3 spans 14 residues. Germline CDR1 is SGHRS and CDR2 is YFSETQ. The variable domain in full, completed from reference TRBV5-1 and TRBJ2-1, reads KAGVTQTPRYLIKTRGQQVTLSCSPISGHRSVSWYQQTPGQGLQFLFEYFSETQRNKGNFPGRFSGRQFSNSRSEMNVSTLELGDSALYLCASTLAHSYNEQFFGPGTRLTVL.

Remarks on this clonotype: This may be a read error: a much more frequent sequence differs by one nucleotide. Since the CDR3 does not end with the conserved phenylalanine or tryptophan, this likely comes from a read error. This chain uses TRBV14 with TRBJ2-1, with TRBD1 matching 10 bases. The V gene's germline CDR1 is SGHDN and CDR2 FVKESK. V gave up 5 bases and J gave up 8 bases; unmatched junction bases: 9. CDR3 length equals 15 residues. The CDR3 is CASSLILTGGDEQFS. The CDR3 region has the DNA TGTGCCAGCAGCTTGATCCTGACAGGGGGCGATGAGCAGTTCTCC.

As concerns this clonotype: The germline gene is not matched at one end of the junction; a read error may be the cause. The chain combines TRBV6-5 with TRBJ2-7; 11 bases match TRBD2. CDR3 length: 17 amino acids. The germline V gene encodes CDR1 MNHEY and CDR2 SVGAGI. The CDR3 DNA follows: TGTGCCAGCAGTTACTCGGGGCTAGCGGGAGGTCTCTACGAGCAGCACTTC. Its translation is CASSYSGLAGGLYEQHF.

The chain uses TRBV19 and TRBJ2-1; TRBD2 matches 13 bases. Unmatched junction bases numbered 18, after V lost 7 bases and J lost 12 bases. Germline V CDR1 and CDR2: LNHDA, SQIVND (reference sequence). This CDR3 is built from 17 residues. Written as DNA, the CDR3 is TGTGCCAGTATACAAAGCGCAAGACTAGCGGGAGGCGTTGGGCAGTTCTTC. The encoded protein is CASIQSARLAGGVGQFF.

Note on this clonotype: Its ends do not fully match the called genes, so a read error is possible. CDR3 residues: CVSNTGTGCYNGQFF. DNA of the CDR3: TGTGTCAGCAACACAGGGACGGGCTGTTACAATGGGCAGTTCTTC. The chain recombines TRBV11-2 with TRBJ2-1, with D tentatively TRBD1 (6 bases). The CDR3 contains 15 residues. CDR1 SGHAT and CDR2 FQNNGV come from the germline V gene.

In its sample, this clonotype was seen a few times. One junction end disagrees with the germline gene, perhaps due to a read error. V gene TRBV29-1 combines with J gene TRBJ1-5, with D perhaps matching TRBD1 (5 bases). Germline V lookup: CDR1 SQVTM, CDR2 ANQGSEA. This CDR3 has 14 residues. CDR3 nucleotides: TGCAGTGTTTCACCCGGGACGGCGGATCAGCCCCATCATTTT. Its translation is CSVSPGTADQPHHF.

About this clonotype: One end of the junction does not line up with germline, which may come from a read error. As DNA, the CDR3 is TGTGCCAGCAGCTTAGGAGGGAGCTCCTACGATGAGCAGTTCTTC. Translated, it gives CASSLGGSSYDEQFF. This chain joins TRBV11-2 and TRBJ2-1; a possible D gene is TRBD2 (5 bases). Germline values: CDR1 SGHAT, CDR2 FQNNGV. The CDR3 is made up of 15 amino acids.

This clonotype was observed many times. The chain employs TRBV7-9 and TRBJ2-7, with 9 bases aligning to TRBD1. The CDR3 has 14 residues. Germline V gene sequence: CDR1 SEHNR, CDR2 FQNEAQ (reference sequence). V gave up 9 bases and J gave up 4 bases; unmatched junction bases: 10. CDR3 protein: CASKGTGFTYEQYF. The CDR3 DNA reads TGTGCCAGTAAAGGGACAGGGTTTACTTACGAGCAGTACTTC.

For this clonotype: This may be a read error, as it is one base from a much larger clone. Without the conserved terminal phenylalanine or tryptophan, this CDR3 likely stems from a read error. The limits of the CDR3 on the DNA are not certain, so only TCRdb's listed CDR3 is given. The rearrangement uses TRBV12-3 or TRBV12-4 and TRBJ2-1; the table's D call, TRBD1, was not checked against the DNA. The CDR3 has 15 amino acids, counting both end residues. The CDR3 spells CASSPLDRLYNERFS.

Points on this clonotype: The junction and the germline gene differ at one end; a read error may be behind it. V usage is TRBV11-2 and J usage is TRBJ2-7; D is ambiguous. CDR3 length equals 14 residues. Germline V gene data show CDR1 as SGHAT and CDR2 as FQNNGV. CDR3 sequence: CASRLDLGGWEQYF. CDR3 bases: TGTGCCAGCCGCTTAGATCTTGGTGGATGGGAGCAGTACTTC.

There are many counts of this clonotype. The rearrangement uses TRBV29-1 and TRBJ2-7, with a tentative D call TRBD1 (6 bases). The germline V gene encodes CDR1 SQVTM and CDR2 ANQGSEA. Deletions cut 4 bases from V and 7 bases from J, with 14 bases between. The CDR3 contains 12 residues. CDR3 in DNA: TGCAGCGTTGTATACAGGGCAGAAGAGCAGTACTTC. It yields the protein CSVVYRAEEQYF.